Below are 13 T cell receptor beta chains sequenced from a single sample in a study of T cell repertoires in cytomegalovirus infection. TCRdb reanalysed the reads using MiXCR and keeps one entry per CDR3 protein. The profile shows 680,000 or so distinct CDR3 sequences, roughly 30% of them singletons. These TCRs are of unknown antigen specificity. The starting material was cultured PBMCs, obtained from culture after CMV antigen stimulation. These receptors were taken from a human donor in good health (CMV status not recorded). Some clones in this sample may be carry-over from other donors' samples.

This clonotype has a handful of counts. This chain connects TRBV7-6 to TRBJ2-7; the match to TRBD1 covers 7 bases. V gave up 0 bases and J gave up 3 bases; unmatched junction bases: 8. This CDR3 spans 16 amino acids. Germline CDR1 is SGHVS and CDR2 is FNYEAQ. Here the CDR3 DNA reads TGTGCCAGCAGCTTAGCGCCGACAGGGATCTTCTACGAGCAGTACTTC. Protein product: CASSLAPTGIFYEQYF.

This clonotype appeared a single time. V gene TRBV20-1 combines with J gene TRBJ1-6; TRBD1 is a possible D gene (5 bases). Germline lookup yields CDR1 DFQATT and CDR2 SNEGSKA (reference sequence). The CDR3 contains 14 residues. V dropped 6 bases and J dropped 5 bases, with 14 bases sitting between them. Written as DNA, the CDR3 is TGCAGTGCCGTGCCCAGGGTGAATAATTCACCCCTCCACTTT. This codes for CSAVPRVNNSPLHF.

The chain uses TRBV19 and TRBJ1-2; D may be TRBD1 (5 bases). CDR1 and CDR2 from the germline V gene are LNHDA and SQIVND (reference sequence). V shed 4 bases and J shed 4 bases, with 10 bases lying between them. The CDR3 loop spans 13 amino acids. The CDR3 protein is CASSTGPAYGYTF. CDR3 DNA: TGTGCCAGTAGTACAGGGCCGGCCTATGGCTACACCTTC.

This clonotype was seen ten or more times. J is TRBJ2-7 and V is TRBV7-6; TRBD1 matches at 7 bases. V lost 4 bases, J lost 5 bases, and 11 bases stayed unmatched. CDR3 length: 15 residues. Looked up from germline, CDR1 is SGHVS and CDR2 is FNYEAQ. CDR3 loop: CASSWGRQGTDEQYF. The CDR3 DNA reads TGTGCCAGCAGCTGGGGGCGGCAGGGGACAGACGAGCAGTACTTC.

The rearrangement links TRBV15 to TRBJ2-5; 9 bases agree with TRBD1. The ends lost 3 bases at V and 5 bases at J; junction bases unmatched: 7. The CDR3 contains 15 residues. Germline CDR1 LNHNV, CDR2 YYDKDF (reference sequence). CDR3 loop: CATSSRDRELETQYF. In DNA, the CDR3 is TGTGCCACCAGCAGCCGGGACAGGGAGTTGGAGACCCAGTACTTC.

This clonotype was picked up many times. The chain carries TRBV7-2 and TRBJ2-1, with 8 bases lining up with TRBD2. The J segment lost 5 bases and the V segment lost 5 bases, leaving 8 bases of the junction unmatched. The germline V gene has CDR1 SGHTA and CDR2 FQGNSA. CDR3 length: 15 residues. CDR3 region: CASSRGRGADNEQFF. CDR3 sequence (DNA): TGTGCCAGCAGCCGAGGGCGGGGGGCGGACAATGAGCAGTTCTTC.

The rearrangement links TRBV11-1 to TRBJ2-3; 9 bases align to TRBD2. The CDR3 loop spans 17 amino acids. Germline V gene lookup returns CDR1 SGHAT and CDR2 FQDESV (reference sequence). The J segment lost 2 bases and the V segment lost 6 bases, leaving 12 bases of the junction unmatched. The CDR3 loop is CASSQGAGGIYTDTQYF. CDR3 nucleotide sequence: TGTGCCAGCAGTCAGGGAGCGGGGGGAATCTACACAGATACGCAGTATTTT.

This clonotype was counted between two and nine times. J is TRBJ1-2 and V is TRBV7-2; 9 bases agree with TRBD1. V shed 4 bases and J 6 bases; nucleotides not matched to a gene: 3. The CDR3 has 13 amino acids. Per the germline V gene, CDR1 is SGHTA and CDR2 is FQGNSA. CDR3 bases: TGTGCCAGCAGCTGGACAGGGGAGCATGGCTACACCTTC. It specifies CASSWTGEHGYTF.

The CDR3 sequence is CASSMARSTDTQYF. CDR3 DNA sequence: TGTGCCAGCAGCATGGCGCGTAGCACAGATACGCAGTATTTT. V and J are TRBV2 and TRBJ2-3, with unresolved D. Germline V gene sequence: CDR1 SNHLY, CDR2 FYNNEI. The V end lost 6 bases, the J end lost 0 bases, and 10 bases lay between the germline ends. The CDR3 is made up of 14 amino acids.

The V call is TRBV3-1, the J call TRBJ2-5, with TRBD2 matching 8 bases. J gave up 4 bases and V 8 bases, and 3 bases lay outside the gene matches. CDR3 length equals 12 residues. Germline V CDR1 and CDR2: LGHDT, YNNKEL (reference sequence). CDR3: CASASGRETQYF. CDR3 in DNA: TGTGCCAGCGCCAGCGGGAGAGAGACCCAGTACTTC.

This clonotype was observed a handful of times. The chain carries TRBV4-3 and TRBJ2-5, with TRBD2 matching 8 bases. The germline V gene encodes CDR1 LGHNA and CDR2 YSLEER. Losses at the gene ends were 0 bases for V and 5 bases for J; bases not matched to a gene: 8. The CDR3 covers 16 residues. The CDR3, as DNA: TGCGCCAGCAGCCAAGATCGGGGGGGGGCAGGGGAGACCCAGTACTTC. It specifies CASSQDRGGAGETQYF.

CDR3 in amino acids: CASSTLGTANEQFF. The DNA for the CDR3 is TGTGCCAGTAGTACCTTAGGTACCGCGAATGAGCAGTTCTTC. This chain uses TRBV19 with TRBJ2-1; D is uncertain. This CDR3 spans 14 amino acids. CDR1 and CDR2 from the germline V gene are LNHDA and SQIVND (reference sequence). V was clipped by 4 bases and J by 7 bases, with 14 bases between them.

This clonotype has a handful of counts. The J gene is TRBJ1-5, the V gene TRBV10-3, with D hard to call. V lost 0 bases to trimming and J lost 1 base, with 22 bases between them. The CDR3 sequence is 20 residues long. The germline gives CDR1 ENHRY, CDR2 SYGVKD. This chain's CDR3 is CAISESMLRKRAKSNQPQHF. As DNA, the CDR3 is TGTGCCATCAGTGAGTCGATGCTGAGGAAAAGGGCCAAGAGCAATCAGCCCCAGCATTTT.